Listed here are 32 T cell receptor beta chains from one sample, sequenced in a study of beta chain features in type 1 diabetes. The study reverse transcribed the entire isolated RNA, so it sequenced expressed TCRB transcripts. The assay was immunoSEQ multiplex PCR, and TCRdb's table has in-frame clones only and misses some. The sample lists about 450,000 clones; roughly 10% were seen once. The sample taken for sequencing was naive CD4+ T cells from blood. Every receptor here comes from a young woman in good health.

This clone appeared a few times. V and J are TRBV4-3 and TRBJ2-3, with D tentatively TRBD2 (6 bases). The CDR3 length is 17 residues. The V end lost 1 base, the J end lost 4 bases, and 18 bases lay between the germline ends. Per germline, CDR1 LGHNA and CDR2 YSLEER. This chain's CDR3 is CASSQGVFQGGADTQYF. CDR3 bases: TGCGCCAGCAGCCAAGGGGTGTTCCAGGGAGGAGCAGATACGCAGTATTTT.

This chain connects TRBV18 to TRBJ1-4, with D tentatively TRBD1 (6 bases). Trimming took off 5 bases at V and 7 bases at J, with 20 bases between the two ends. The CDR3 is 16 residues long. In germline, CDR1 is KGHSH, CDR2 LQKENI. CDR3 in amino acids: CASSAARGISSEKLFF. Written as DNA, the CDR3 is TGTGCCAGCTCAGCTGCCAGGGGCATTAGCTCTGAAAAACTGTTTTTT.

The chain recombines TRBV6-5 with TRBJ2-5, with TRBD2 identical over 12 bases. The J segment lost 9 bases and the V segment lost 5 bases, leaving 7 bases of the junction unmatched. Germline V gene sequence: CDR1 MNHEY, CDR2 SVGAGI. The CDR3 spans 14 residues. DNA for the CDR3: TGTGCCAGCAGTAAGACTAGCGGGAGTAGCCCCCAGTACTTC. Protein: CASSKTSGSSPQYF.

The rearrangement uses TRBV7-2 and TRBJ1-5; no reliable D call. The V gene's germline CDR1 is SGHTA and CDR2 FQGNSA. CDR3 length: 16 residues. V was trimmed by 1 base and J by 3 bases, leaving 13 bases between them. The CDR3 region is CASSLDPSRFNQPQHF. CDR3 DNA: TGTGCCAGCAGCTTAGATCCTTCGAGGTTCAATCAGCCCCAGCATTTT.

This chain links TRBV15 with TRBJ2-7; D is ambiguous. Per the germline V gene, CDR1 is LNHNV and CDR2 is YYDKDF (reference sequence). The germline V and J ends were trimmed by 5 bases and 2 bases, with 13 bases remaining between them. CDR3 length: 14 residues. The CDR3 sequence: CATSGYHTAYEQYF. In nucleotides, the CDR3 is TGTGCCACCAGCGGATACCACACCGCCTACGAGCAGTACTTC.

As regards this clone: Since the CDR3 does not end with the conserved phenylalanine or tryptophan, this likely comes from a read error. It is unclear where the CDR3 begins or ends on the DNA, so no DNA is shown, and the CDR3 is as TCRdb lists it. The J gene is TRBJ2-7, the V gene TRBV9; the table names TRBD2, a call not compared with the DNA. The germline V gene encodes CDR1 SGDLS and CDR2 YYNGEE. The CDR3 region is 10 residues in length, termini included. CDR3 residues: CASSVGRGAA.

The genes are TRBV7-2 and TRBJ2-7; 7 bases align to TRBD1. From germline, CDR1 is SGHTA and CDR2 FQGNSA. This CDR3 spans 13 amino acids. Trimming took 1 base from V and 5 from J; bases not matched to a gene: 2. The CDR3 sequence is CASSLDRGHEQYF. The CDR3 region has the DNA TGTGCCAGCAGCTTAGACAGGGGCCACGAGCAGTACTTC.

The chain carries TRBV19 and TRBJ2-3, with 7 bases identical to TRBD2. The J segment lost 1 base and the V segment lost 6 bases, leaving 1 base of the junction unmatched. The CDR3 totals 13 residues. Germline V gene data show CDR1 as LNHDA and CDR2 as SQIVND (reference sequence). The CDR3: CASSSGGTDTQYF. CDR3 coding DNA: TGTGCCAGTAGCAGCGGGGGCACAGATACGCAGTATTTT.

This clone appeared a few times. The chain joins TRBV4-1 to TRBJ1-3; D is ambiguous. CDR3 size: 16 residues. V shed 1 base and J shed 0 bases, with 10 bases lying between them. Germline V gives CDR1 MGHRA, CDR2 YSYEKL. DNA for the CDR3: TGCGCCAGCAGCCAAGCTTTACTCCTCTCTGGAAACACCATATATTTT. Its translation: CASSQALLLSGNTIYF.

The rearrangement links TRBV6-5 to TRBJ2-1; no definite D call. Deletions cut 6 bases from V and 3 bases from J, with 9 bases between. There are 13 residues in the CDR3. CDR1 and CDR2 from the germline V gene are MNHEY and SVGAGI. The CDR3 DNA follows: TGTGCCAGCAGAACTTTTAGCTACAATGAGCAGTTCTTC. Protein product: CASRTFSYNEQFF.

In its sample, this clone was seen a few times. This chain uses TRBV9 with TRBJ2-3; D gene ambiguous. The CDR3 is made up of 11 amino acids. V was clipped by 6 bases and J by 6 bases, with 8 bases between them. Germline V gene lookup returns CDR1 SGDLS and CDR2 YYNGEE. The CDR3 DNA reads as TGTGCCAGCAAAAGGGTGGATACGCAGTATTTT. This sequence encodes CASKRVDTQYF.

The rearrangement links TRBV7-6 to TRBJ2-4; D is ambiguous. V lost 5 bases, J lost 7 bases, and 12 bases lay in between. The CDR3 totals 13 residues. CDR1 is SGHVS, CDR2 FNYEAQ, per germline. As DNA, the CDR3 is TGTGCCAGCAGCCCGGACCTGGGGAACATTCAGTACTTC. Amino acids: CASSPDLGNIQYF.

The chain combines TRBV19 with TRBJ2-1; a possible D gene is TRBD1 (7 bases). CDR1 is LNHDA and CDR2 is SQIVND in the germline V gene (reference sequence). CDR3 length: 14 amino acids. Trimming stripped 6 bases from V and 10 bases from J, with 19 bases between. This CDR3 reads CASSLQGGLSEQFF. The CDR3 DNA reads TGTGCCAGTAGCCTCCAGGGGGGCCTTAGCGAGCAGTTCTTC.

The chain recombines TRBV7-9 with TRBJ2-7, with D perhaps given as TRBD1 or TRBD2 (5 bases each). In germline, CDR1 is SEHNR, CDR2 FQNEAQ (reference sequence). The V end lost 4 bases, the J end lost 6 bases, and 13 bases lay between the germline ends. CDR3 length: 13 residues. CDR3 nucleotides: TGTGCCAGCAGCTACCCCGCAGGGACCGAGCAGTACGTC. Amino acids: CASSYPAGTEQYV.

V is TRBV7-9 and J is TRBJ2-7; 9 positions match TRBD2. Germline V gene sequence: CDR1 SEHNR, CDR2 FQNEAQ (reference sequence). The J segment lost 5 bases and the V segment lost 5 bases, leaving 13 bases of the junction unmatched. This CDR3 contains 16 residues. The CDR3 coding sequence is TGTGCCAGCAGCACGCGGACTAGCGAGGTCGCCAACGAGCAGTACTTC. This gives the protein CASSTRTSEVANEQYF.

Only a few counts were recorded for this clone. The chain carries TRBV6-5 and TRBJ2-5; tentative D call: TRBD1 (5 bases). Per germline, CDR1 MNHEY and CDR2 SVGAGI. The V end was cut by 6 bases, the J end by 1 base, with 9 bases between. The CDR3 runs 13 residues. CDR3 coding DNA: TGTGCCAGCAGCCCAGGGCTCCAAGAGACCCAGTACTTC. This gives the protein CASSPGLQETQYF.

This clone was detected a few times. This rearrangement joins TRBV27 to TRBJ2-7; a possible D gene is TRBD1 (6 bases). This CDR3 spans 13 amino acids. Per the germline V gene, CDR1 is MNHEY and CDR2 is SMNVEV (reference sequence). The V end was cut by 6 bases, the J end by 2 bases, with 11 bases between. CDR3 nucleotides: TGTGCCAGCAGCAGGGGTTTCACCTACGAGCAGTACTTC. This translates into CASSRGFTYEQYF.

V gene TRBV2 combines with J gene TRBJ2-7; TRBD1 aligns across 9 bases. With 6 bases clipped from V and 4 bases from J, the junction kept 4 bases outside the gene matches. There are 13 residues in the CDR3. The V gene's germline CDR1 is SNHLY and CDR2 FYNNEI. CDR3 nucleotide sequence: TGTGCCAGCAGAGGACAGGGGTTGTACGAGCAGTACGTC. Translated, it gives CASRGQGLYEQYV.

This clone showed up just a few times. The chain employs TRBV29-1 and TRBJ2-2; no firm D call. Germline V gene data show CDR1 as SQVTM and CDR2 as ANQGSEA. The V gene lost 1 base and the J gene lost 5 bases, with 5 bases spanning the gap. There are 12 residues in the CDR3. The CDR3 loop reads CSVEAPTGELFF. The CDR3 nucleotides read TGCAGCGTTGAAGCACCTACCGGGGAGCTGTTTTTT.

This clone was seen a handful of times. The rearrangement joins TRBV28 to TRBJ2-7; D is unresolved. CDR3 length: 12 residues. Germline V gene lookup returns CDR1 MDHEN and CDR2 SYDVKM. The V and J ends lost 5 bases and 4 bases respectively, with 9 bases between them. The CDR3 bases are TGTGCCAGCAGTCCCGTTGGATACGAGCAGTACGTC. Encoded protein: CASSPVGYEQYV.

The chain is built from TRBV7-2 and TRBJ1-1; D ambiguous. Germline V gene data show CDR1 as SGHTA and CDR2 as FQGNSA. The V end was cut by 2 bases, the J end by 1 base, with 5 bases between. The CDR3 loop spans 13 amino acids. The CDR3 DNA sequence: TGTGCCAGCAGCTTAACTGCGAACACTGAAGCTTTCTTT. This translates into CASSLTANTEAFF.

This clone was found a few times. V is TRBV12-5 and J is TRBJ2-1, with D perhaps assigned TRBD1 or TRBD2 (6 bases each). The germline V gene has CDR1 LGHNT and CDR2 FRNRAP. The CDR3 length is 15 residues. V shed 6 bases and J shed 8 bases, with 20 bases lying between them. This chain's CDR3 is CASGPGGGNRDEQFF. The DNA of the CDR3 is TGTGCTAGTGGCCCCGGAGGGGGAAATAGGGATGAGCAGTTCTTC.

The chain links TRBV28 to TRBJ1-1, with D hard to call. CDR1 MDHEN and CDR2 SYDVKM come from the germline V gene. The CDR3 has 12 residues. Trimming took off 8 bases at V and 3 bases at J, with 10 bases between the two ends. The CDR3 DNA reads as TGTGCCAGCGCAGGCGGATACACTGAAGCTTTCTTT. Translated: CASAGGYTEAFF.

DNA of the CDR3: TGTGCCAGCAGCTTATTTGGGAGCACTGAAGCTTTCTTT. The encoded protein is CASSLFGSTEAFF. The chain uses TRBV7-2 and TRBJ1-1; D not resolved. V lost 2 bases and J lost 4, with 8 bases in between. CDR1 and CDR2 (germline): SGHTA, FQGNSA. The CDR3 has 13 amino acids.

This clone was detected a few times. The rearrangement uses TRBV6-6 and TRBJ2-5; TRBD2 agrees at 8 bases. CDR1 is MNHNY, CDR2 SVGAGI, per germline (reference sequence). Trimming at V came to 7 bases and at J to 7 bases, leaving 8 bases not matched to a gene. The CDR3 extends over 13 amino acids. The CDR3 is CASTPGLEGTQYF. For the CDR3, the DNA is TGTGCCAGCACCCCGGGACTAGAGGGGACCCAGTACTTC.

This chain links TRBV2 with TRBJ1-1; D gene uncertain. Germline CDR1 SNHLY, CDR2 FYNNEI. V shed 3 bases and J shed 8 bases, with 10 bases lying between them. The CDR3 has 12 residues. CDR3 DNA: TGTGCCAGCAGTGACGAGGACCGGGAAGCTTTCTTT. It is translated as CASSDEDREAFF.

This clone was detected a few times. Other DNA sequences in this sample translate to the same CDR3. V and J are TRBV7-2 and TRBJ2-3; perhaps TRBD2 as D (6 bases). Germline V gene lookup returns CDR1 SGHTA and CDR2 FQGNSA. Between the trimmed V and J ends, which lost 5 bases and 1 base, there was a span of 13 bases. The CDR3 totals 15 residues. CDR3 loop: CASSPGGPGTDTQYF. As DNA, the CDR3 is TGTGCCAGCAGCCCCGGAGGGCCAGGCACAGATACGCAGTATTTT. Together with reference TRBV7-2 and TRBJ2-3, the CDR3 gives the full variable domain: GAGVSQSPSNKVTEKGKDVELRCDPISGHTALYWYRQSLGQGLEFLIYFQGNSAPDKSGLPSDRFSAERTGGSVSTLTIQRTQQEDSAVYLCASSPGGPGTDTQYFGPGTRLTVL.

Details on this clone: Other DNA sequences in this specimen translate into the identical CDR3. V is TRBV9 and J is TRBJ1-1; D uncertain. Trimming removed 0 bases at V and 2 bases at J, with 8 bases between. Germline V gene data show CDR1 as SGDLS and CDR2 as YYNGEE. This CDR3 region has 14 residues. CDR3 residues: CASSVVPANTEAFF. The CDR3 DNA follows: TGTGCCAGCAGCGTAGTCCCAGCTAACACTGAAGCTTTCTTT.

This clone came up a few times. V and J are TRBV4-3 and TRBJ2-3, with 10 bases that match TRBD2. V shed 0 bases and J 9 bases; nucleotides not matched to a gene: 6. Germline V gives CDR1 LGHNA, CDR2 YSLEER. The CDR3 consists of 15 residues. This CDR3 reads CASSQDPLAGETQYF. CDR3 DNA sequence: TGCGCCAGCAGCCAAGATCCTCTAGCGGGGGAAACGCAGTATTTT.

CDR3 nucleotide sequence: TGTGCCAGCAGCGTGGACAGGGCCACCGGGAGGAATGAGCAGTTCTTC. This translates into CASSVDRATGRNEQFF. The chain is built from TRBV9 and TRBJ2-1, with a possible D match to TRBD1 (8 bases). Germline values: CDR1 SGDLS, CDR2 YYNGEE. Trimming removed 2 bases at V and 7 bases at J, with 19 bases between. This CDR3 has 16 residues. Filled out from reference TRBV9 and TRBJ2-1, the complete variable domain reads DSGVTQTPKHLITATGQRVTLRCSPRSGDLSVYWYQQSLDQGLQFLIQYYNGEERAKGNILERFSAQQFPDLHSELNLSSLELGDSALYFCASSVDRATGRNEQFFGPGTRLTVL.

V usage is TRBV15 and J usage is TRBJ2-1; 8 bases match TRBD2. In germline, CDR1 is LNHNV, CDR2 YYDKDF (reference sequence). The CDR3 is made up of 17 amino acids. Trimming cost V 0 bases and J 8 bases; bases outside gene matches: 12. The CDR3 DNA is TGTGCCACCAGCAGAGACCGAGCGGGAGCACCCAGGGATGAGCAGTTCTTC. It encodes CATSRDRAGAPRDEQFF.

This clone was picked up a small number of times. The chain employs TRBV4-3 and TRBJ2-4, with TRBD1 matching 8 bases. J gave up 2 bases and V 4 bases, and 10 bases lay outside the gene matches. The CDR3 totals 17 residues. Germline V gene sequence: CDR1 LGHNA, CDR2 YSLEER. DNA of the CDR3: TGCGCCAGCAGCCCCCAGAACAGGGGGTTATCCAAAAACATTCAGTACTTC. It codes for CASSPQNRGLSKNIQYF.